This TCR beta chain was identified during a study of chemoradiotherapy in HPV16-positive cancers. Study as a whole: Candidate HPV-specific T-cell clones and common TCR motifs came from functional assays in a couple of HPV16-positive patients. Regarding the study as a whole: HPV-specific T cells were functionally defined from only two HPV16-positive patients. Non-HPV-specific T cells did not expand in tumors during treatment, whereas candidate HPV-specific clones and E7-related motifs did.

Samples were taken several times over chemoradiotherapy. The table came from immunoSEQ multiplex PCR; TCRdb's copy has only in-frame clones and leaves some out. Here the sample spans approximately 30,000 clones, roughly 93% being singletons. As regards this clone: The target antigen is unknown.

This CDR3 region has 14 residues. Between the trimmed V and J ends, which lost 5 bases and 6 bases, there was a span of 15 bases. CDR1 MGHRA and CDR2 YSYEKL come from the germline V gene. The receptor comes from a human donor with HPV-associated anogenital cancer. Sample: blood, taken from a patient who underwent chemoradiotherapy. This chain joins TRBV4-1 and TRBJ2-3; possible D gene TRBD2, 6 bases. The CDR3 region is CASSIRVGGDTQYF. The DNA of the CDR3 is TGCGCCAGCAGCATCCGAGTCGGGGGTGATACGCAGTATTTT.